This entry lists 9 T cell receptor beta chains sequenced from one sample in a study of blood T cell repertoires in COVID-19. Method: immunoSEQ multiplex PCR; TCRdb's copy keeps in-frame clones and lacks some. The table lists tens of thousands of clones, 80% to 90% of them singletons. Material for sequencing was peripheral blood. These receptors came from a human donor in a cohort sampled during active COVID-19.

The rearrangement uses TRBV5-4 and TRBJ1-2, with D maybe TRBD1 (5 bases). Trimming cost V 4 bases and J 8 bases, with 18 bases left between them. In germline, CDR1 is SGHNT, CDR2 YYREEE (reference sequence). The CDR3 is 14 amino acids. The DNA for the CDR3 is TGTGCCAGCAGCCCGAAGGAGGGGAGGATCGGCTACACCTTC. Translation: CASSPKEGRIGYTF.

V is TRBV11-3 and J is TRBJ2-4; TRBD1 might be the D (7 bases). The CDR3 spans 14 residues. V lost 5 bases, J lost 4 bases, and 12 bases lay in between. Germline-derived CDR1 and CDR2 are SGHNT and YENEEA. The CDR3 DNA is TGTGCCAGCAGCATGACAGGGACTAAAAACATTCAGTACTTC. Encoded protein: CASSMTGTKNIQYF.

The chain carries TRBV24-1 and TRBJ2-1; 10 bases fit TRBD1. This CDR3 has 15 amino acids. Germline CDR1 is KGHDR and CDR2 is SFDVKD. V shed 7 bases and J 8 bases; nucleotides not matched to a gene: 10. The CDR3 DNA is TGTGCCACCAGGGGGTCGGGGACAGGGGCGGATGAGCAGTTCTTC. It codes for CATRGSGTGADEQFF.

The chain has TRBV27 and TRBJ1-2; D might be TRBD1 (6 bases). In germline, CDR1 is MNHEY, CDR2 SMNVEV (reference sequence). Trimming removed 3 bases from V and 7 bases from J, with 12 bases in between. The CDR3 runs 13 residues. CDR3 sequence (DNA): TGTGCCAGCAGTTTTCGGAGGGGGGGTGGCTACACCTTC. Its translation: CASSFRRGGGYTF.

The V and J genes are TRBV9 and TRBJ1-1, with 7 bases matching TRBD1. Trimming removed 3 bases from V and 5 bases from J; junction bases left unmatched: 1. The CDR3 runs 12 residues. In germline, CDR1 is SGDLS, CDR2 YYNGEE. CDR3 sequence reads: CASSEQGTEAFF. The CDR3 DNA sequence: TGTGCCAGCAGCGAACAGGGGACTGAAGCTTTCTTT. Drawing the rest from reference TRBV9 and TRBJ1-1, the complete variable domain is DSGVTQTPKHLITATGQRVTLRCSPRSGDLSVYWYQQSLDQGLQFLIQYYNGEERAKGNILERFSAQQFPDLHSELNLSSLELGDSALYFCASSEQGTEAFFGQGTRLTVV.

V usage is TRBV27 and J usage is TRBJ1-2; 8 bases map to TRBD1. The CDR3 runs to 16 residues. With 6 bases clipped from V and 4 bases from J, the junction kept 13 bases outside the gene matches. Germline V gene lookup returns CDR1 MNHEY and CDR2 SMNVEV (reference sequence). In nucleotides, the CDR3 is TGTGCCAGCAGCCAGGACAGGGCCACTTTTGTCTATGGCTACACCTTC. Translation: CASSQDRATFVYGYTF.

CDR3 nucleotides: TGTGCCAGCAGCCAGTCCCTAGGCTACACCTTC. Translation gives CASSQSLGYTF. The chain combines TRBV3-1 (or the pseudogene TRBV3-2) with TRBJ1-2; D gene uncertain. V lost 3 bases and J 8 bases, leaving 7 bases between the germline ends. Germline V lookup: CDR1 LGHDT, CDR2 YNNKEL (reference sequence). The CDR3 totals 11 residues.

V usage is TRBV5-1 and J usage is TRBJ2-5, with D hard to call. With 1 base removed from V and 5 bases from J, the gap between germline ends came to 12 bases. CDR3 length: 14 amino acids. CDR1 is SGHRS and CDR2 is YFSETQ in the germline V gene. CDR3 DNA: TGCGCCAGCAGCTTGAACACCGGCGGTGAGACCCAGTACTTC. Translation gives CASSLNTGGETQYF.

This chain connects TRBV6-2 or TRBV6-3 to TRBJ1-1; D may be TRBD1 (5 bases). The CDR3 is 14 amino acids. The V gene lost 1 base and the J gene lost 7 bases, with 13 bases spanning the gap. CDR1 is MNHEY and CDR2 is SVGEGT in the germline V gene. CDR3 coding DNA: TGTGCCAGCAGTTACTTACAGGAGCCTGATGAAGCTTTCTTT. It encodes CASSYLQEPDEAFF.